This TCR beta chain was sequenced for a study of Tregs in tolerant kidney transplant recipients. Findings and limits, study-wide: The small number of patients limits these findings pending further validation. No direct test of biological reproducibility was done here.

The CDR3 totals 15 residues. Trimming shortened V by 1 base and J by 2 bases, and 10 bases separated the two germline ends. Germline CDR1 SGHNT, CDR2 YENEEA. The assay was immunoSEQ multiplex PCR, and TCRdb's table has in-frame clones only and misses some. The repertoire holds 15,000 to 19,000 clones, more than 80% seen once, with over 10% in the top ten. Thawed PBMCs were FACS-sorted into unstimulated CD4+CD25+CD127- regulatory T cells, CD4+CD25- non-regulatory cells, CD4 and CD8 cells. A note on this clone: Its specificity is unknown.

The chain links TRBV11-3 to TRBJ2-3; D gene ambiguous. This receptor was identified in a human donor in good health. Input material: CD8+ T cells from blood. The CDR3 is CASSLGADPTDTQYF. The CDR3 coding sequence is TGTGCCAGCAGCTTAGGGGCGGACCCCACAGATACGCAGTATTTT.